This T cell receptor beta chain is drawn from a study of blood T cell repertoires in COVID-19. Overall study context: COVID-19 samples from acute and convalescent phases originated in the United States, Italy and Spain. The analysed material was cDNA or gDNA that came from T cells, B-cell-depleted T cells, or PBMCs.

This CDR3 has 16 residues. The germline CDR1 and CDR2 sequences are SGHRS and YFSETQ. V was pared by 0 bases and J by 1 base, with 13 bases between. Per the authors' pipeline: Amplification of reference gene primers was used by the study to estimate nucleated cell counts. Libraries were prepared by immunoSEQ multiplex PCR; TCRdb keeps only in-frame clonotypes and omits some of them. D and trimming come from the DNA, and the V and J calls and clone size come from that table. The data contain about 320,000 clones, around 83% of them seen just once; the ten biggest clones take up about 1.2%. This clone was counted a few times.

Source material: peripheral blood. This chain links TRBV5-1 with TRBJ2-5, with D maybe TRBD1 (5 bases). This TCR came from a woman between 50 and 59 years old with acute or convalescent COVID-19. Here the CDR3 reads CASSLVGALTQETQYF. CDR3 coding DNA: TGCGCCAGCAGCTTGGTAGGGGCGCTCACCCAAGAGACCCAGTACTTC.